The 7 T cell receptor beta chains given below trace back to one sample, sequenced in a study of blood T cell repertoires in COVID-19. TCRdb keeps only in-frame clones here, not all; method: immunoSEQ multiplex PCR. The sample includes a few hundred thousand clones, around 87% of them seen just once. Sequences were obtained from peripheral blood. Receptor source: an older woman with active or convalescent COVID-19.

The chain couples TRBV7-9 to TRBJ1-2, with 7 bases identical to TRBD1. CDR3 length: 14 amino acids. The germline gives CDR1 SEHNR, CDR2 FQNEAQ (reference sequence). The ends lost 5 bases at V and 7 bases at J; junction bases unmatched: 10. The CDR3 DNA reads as TGTGCCAGCAGCCAACAGGGGAAGGGAGGTGGCTACACCTTC. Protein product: CASSQQGKGGGYTF.

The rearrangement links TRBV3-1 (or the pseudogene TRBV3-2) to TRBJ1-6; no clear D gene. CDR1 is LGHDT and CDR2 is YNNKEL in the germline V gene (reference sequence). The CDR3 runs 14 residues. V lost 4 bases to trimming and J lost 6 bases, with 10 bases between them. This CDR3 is CASSLQVGNSPLHF. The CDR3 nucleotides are TGTGCCAGCAGCCTCCAGGTGGGTAATTCACCCCTCCACTTT.

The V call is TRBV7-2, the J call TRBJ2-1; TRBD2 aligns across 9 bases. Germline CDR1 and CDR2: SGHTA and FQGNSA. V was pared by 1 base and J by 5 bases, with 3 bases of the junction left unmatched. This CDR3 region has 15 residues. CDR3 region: CASSLEAGGHNEQFF. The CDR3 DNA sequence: TGTGCCAGCAGCTTAGAAGCGGGGGGTCACAATGAGCAGTTCTTC. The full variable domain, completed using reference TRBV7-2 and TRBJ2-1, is GAGVSQSPSNKVTEKGKDVELRCDPISGHTALYWYRQSLGQGLEFLIYFQGNSAPDKSGLPSDRFSAERTGGSVSTLTIQRTQQEDSAVYLCASSLEAGGHNEQFFGPGTRLTVL.

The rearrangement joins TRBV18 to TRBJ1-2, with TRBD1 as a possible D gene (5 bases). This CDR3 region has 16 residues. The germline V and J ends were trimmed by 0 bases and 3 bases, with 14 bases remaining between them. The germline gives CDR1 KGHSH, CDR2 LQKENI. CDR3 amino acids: CASSPPDPGKDYGYTF. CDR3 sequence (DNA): TGTGCCAGCTCACCACCCGATCCAGGGAAGGACTATGGCTACACCTTC.

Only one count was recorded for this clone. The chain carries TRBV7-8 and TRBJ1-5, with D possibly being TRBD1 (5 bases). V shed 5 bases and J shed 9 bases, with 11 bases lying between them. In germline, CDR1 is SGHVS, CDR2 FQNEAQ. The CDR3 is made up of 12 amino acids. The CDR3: CASSVQGAPQHF. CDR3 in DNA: TGTGCCAGCAGCGTCCAGGGTGCGCCCCAGCATTTT.

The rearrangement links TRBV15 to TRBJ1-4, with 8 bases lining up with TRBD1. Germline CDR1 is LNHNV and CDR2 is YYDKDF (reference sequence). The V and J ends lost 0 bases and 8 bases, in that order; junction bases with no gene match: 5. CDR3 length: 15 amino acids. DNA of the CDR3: TGTGCCACCAGCAGAGATCATGGGACAGGCGAAAAACTGTTTTTT. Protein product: CATSRDHGTGEKLFF.

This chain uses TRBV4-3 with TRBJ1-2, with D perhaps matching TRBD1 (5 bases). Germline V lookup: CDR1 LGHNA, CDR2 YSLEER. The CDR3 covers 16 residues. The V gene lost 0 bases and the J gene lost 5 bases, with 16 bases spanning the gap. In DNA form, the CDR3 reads TGCGCCAGCAGCCAAGATCCCAGACAGCTGATTTATGGCTACACCTTC. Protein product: CASSQDPRQLIYGYTF.